The 10 T cell receptor beta chains below come from one sample, sequenced in a study of cytomegalovirus exposure and HLA in healthy donors. The PCR employed 60 Vbeta primers together with 13 Jbeta primers. Repertoires were generated with immunoSEQ multiplex PCR, while TCRdb's copy carries only in-frame clones and drops some. The table lists about 200,000 clones, more than 60% of them singletons, with 1.5% to 2% in the top ten. Sequencing was done on a sample of PBMCs. The receptor source for this set is a middle-aged man in good health and CMV-seronegative.

This clone was seen a single time. The chain recombines TRBV6-5 with TRBJ2-1; TRBD2 aligns across 7 bases. The CDR3 has 14 residues. Trimming at V came to 6 bases and at J to 4 bases, leaving 6 bases not matched to a gene. From germline, CDR1 is MNHEY and CDR2 SVGAGI. The CDR3 DNA reads TGTGCCAGCAGGACCGGGACTAAATACAATGAGCAGTTCTTC. The encoded protein is CASRTGTKYNEQFF.

The chain combines TRBV9 with TRBJ2-2; 7 nucleotides align to TRBD1. CDR1 is SGDLS, CDR2 YYNGEE, per germline. The CDR3 is 16 residues long. The V gene end was trimmed by 3 bases and the J gene end by 6 bases; junction bases not matched to a gene: 11. The CDR3 DNA sequence: TGTGCCAGCAGCGCCCCCGGGACAGTCGTTGCCGGGGAGCTGTTTTTT. Its translation is CASSAPGTVVAGELFF.

The chain is built from TRBV27 and TRBJ2-7; the match to TRBD1 covers 7 bases. CDR1 and CDR2 from the germline V gene are MNHEY and SMNVEV (reference sequence). The trim removed 5 bases at V and 3 bases at J, leaving 7 bases unmatched. The CDR3 totals 14 residues. The CDR3, as DNA: TGTGCCAGCAGTACCGGGGCAGGGGGCTACGAGCAGTACTTC. Translation: CASSTGAGGYEQYF.

The V call is TRBV7-6, the J call TRBJ2-5; TRBD1 aligns across 8 bases. Germline lookup yields CDR1 SGHVS and CDR2 FNYEAQ. The V gene end was trimmed by 3 bases and the J gene end by 2 bases; junction bases not matched to a gene: 2. This CDR3 contains 14 residues. The CDR3 coding sequence is TGTGCCAGCAGCTTCGGACAGGGACAAGAGACCCAGTACTTC. It encodes CASSFGQGQETQYF.

In its sample, this clone was seen a few times. The V and J genes are TRBV19 and TRBJ2-1, with 9 bases lining up with TRBD1. This CDR3 is built from 15 residues. Trimming at V came to 6 bases and at J to 4 bases, leaving 7 bases not matched to a gene. Per germline, CDR1 LNHDA and CDR2 SQIVND (reference sequence). The CDR3 spells CASRDGTGYYNEQFF. CDR3 nucleotides: TGTGCCAGTAGGGACGGGACAGGGTATTACAATGAGCAGTTCTTC.

The chain recombines TRBV18 with TRBJ2-7; 7 bases align to TRBD2. The CDR3 is 16 amino acids. V lost 0 bases to trimming and J lost 2 bases; unmatched junction nucleotides: 7. Germline CDR1 reads KGHSH; CDR2 reads LQKENI. The CDR3 region has the DNA TGTGCCAGCTCACCACCTGGGTTGGGGGGGACCTACGAGCAGTACTTC. Translated: CASSPPGLGGTYEQYF.

Notes on this clone: Compared with germline, one end of the junction differs, possibly owing to a read error. DNA of the CDR3: TGTGCCAGCAGTTTAGGGGGACACATCTCTGGGGCCAACGGCCTGACTTTC. Amino acids: CASSLGGHISGANGLTF. The chain has TRBV28 and TRBJ2-6, with D possibly being TRBD1 (6 bases). Looked up from germline, CDR1 is MDHEN and CDR2 is SYDVKM. This CDR3 region has 17 residues.

V usage is TRBV6-7 and J usage is TRBJ2-3; weak D call: TRBD1 (5 bases). TRBV6-7 is an ORF, and what it does is uncertain. The CDR3 contains 16 residues. Trimming took off 4 bases at V and 5 bases at J, with 19 bases between the two ends. CDR3 sequence: CASSSQGTRQGDTQYF. The CDR3 DNA sequence: TGTGCCAGCAGTTCCCAGGGTACCCGTCAGGGAGATACGCAGTATTTT.

The CDR3 sequence: CASSLGLAGGDTQYF. The DNA of the CDR3 is TGTGCCAGCAGCTTAGGACTAGCGGGAGGAGATACGCAGTATTTT. The chain combines TRBV7-7 with TRBJ2-3, with 13 bases that match TRBD2. Germline assignment: CDR1 SSHAT and CDR2 FNYEAQ (reference sequence). J gave up 5 bases and V 1 base, and 0 bases lay outside the gene matches. This CDR3 region has 15 residues.

V usage is TRBV27 and J usage is TRBJ2-3, with D perhaps matching TRBD1 (6 bases). Per germline, CDR1 MNHEY and CDR2 SMNVEV (reference sequence). This CDR3 comprises 15 residues. V was trimmed by 2 bases and J by 0 bases, leaving 9 bases between them. In DNA form, the CDR3 reads TGTGCCAGCAGTTTAATCACAGGGAGCACAGATACGCAGTATTTT. Translation: CASSLITGSTDTQYF.